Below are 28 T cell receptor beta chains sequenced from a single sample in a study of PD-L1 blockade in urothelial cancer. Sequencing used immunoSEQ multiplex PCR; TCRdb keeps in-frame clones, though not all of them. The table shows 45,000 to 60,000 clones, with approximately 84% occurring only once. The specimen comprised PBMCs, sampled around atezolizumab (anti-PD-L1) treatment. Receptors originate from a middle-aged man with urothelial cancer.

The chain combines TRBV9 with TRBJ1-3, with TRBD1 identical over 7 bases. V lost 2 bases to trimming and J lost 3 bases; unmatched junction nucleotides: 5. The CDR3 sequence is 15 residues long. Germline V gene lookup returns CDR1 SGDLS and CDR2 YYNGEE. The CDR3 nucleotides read TGTGCCAGCAGCGTCTCCGGGACAGTTGGAAACACCATATATTTT. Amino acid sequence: CASSVSGTVGNTIYF.

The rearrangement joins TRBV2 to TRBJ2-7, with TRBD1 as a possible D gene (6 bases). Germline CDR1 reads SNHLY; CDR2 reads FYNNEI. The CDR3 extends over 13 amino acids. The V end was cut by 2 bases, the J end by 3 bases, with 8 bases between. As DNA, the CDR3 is TGTGCCAGCAGTGAATTGACAGGCTACGAGCAGTACTTC. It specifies CASSELTGYEQYF.

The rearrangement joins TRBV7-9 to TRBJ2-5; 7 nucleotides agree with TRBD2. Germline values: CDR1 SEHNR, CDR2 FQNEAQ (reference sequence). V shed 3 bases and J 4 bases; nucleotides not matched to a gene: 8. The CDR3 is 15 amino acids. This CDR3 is CASSLGGVAGETQYF. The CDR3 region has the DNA TGTGCCAGCAGCTTGGGTGGGGTAGCGGGAGAGACCCAGTACTTC.

The CDR3 spells CASSSANEKLFF. CDR3 coding DNA: TGTGCCAGCAGTTCCGCTAATGAAAAACTGTTTTTT. The V call is TRBV28, the J call TRBJ1-4; D is undetermined. Trimming stripped 4 bases from V and 3 bases from J, with 3 bases between. This CDR3 has 12 residues. CDR1 and CDR2 (germline): MDHEN, SYDVKM.

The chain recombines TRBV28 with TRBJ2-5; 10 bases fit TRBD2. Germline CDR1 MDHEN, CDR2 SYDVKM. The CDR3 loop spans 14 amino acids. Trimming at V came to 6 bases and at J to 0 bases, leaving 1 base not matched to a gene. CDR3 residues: CASRTSGYQETQYF. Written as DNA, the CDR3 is TGTGCCAGCAGGACTAGCGGGTACCAAGAGACCCAGTACTTC.

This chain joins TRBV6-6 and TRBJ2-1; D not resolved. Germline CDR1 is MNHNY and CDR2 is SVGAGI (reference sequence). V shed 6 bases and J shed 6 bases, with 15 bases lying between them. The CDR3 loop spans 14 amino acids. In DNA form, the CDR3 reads TGTGCCAGCAGCATTTCAGCGCCCATCAATGAGCAGTTCTTC. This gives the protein CASSISAPINEQFF.

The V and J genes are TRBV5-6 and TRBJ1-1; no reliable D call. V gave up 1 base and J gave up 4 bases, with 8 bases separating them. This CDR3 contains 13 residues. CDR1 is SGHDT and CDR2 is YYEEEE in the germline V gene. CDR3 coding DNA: TGTGCCAGCAGCTTGTCTGTCGGCACTGAAGCTTTCTTT. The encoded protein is CASSLSVGTEAFF.

As DNA, the CDR3 is TGTGCCAGCAGCTTGGCGTTAGCAGAACAGTTCTTC. Protein sequence: CASSLALAEQFF. V is TRBV5-6 and J is TRBJ2-1; D gene unclear. The ends were cut back, 0 bases at V and 13 bases at J, with 11 bases in the middle. The CDR3 contains 12 residues. Germline CDR1 and CDR2: SGHDT and YYEEEE. Full variable domain (missing parts from reference TRBV5-6 and TRBJ2-1): DAGVTQSPTHLIKTRGQQVTLRCSPKSGHDTVSWYQQALGQGPQFIFQYYEEEERQRGNFPDRFSGHQFPNYSSELNVNALLLGDSALYLCASSLALAEQFFGPGTRLTVL.

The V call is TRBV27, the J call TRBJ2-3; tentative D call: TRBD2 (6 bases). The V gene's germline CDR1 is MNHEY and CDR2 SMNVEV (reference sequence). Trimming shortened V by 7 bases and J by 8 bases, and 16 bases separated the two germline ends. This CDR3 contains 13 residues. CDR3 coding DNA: TGTGCCAGCAATGCGGGACCGGCGGGTACGCAGTATTTT. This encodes CASNAGPAGTQYF.

In DNA form, the CDR3 reads TGTGCCAGCAGGAACCTACTAGCGGGAGAGGTAGATACGCAGTATTTT. This gives the protein CASRNLLAGEVDTQYF. This chain joins TRBV28 and TRBJ2-3; 11 nucleotides agree with TRBD2. The ends lost 6 bases at V and 5 bases at J; junction bases unmatched: 10. Germline V gene lookup returns CDR1 MDHEN and CDR2 SYDVKM. CDR3 size: 16 residues. Variable domain in full (rest from reference TRBV28 and TRBJ2-3): DVKVTQSSRYLVKRTGEKVFLECVQDMDHENMFWYRQDPGLGLRLIYFSYDVKMKEKGDIPEGYSVSREKKERFSLILESASTNQTSMYLCASRNLLAGEVDTQYFGPGTRLTVL.

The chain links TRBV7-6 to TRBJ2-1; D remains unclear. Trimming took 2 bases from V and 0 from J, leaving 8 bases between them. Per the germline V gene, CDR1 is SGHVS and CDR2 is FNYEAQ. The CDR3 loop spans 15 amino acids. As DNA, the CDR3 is TGTGCCAGCAGCTTAAGAGGAGACTCCTACAATGAGCAGTTCTTC. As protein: CASSLRGDSYNEQFF.

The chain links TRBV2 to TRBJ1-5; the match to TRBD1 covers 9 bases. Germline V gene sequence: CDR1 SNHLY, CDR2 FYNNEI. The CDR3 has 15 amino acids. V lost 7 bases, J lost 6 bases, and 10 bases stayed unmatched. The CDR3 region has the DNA TGTGCCAGCAAGGGGGAACAGGGGGCTAGTCAGCCCCAGCATTTT. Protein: CASKGEQGASQPQHF. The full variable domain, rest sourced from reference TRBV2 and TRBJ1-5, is EPEVTQTPSHQVTQMGQEVILRCVPISNHLYFYWYRQILGQKVEFLVSFYNNEISEKSEIFDDQFSVERPDGSNFTLKIRSTKLEDSAMYFCASKGEQGASQPQHFGDGTRLSIL.

The CDR3 loop is CASSPQASPSYNEQFF. For the CDR3, the DNA is TGCGCCAGCAGCCCCCAGGCCTCCCCCTCCTACAATGAGCAGTTCTTC. The chain combines TRBV5-1 with TRBJ2-1; D gene uncertain. Germline values: CDR1 SGHRS, CDR2 YFSETQ. The CDR3 contains 16 residues. The V and J ends lost 4 bases and 0 bases respectively, with 14 bases between them.

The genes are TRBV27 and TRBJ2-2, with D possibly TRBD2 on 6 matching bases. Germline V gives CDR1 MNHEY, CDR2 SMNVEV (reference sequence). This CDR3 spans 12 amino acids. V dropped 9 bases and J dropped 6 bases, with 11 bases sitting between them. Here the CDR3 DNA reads TGTGCCAGTCGGAGCGGGCCCGGGGAGCTGTTTTTT. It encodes CASRSGPGELFF.

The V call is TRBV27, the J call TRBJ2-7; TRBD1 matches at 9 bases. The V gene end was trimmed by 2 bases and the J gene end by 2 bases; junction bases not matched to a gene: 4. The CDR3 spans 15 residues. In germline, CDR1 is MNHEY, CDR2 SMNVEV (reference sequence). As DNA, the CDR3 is TGTGCCAGCAGTTTAAAGGGACAGGGCCCCTACGAGCAGTACTTC. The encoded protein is CASSLKGQGPYEQYF.

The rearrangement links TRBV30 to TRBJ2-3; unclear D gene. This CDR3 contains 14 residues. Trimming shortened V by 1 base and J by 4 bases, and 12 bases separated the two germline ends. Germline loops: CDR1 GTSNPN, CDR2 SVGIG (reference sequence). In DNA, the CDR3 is TGTGCCTGGAGTGACGGCGGATCTGCAGATACGCAGTATTTT. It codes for CAWSDGGSADTQYF.

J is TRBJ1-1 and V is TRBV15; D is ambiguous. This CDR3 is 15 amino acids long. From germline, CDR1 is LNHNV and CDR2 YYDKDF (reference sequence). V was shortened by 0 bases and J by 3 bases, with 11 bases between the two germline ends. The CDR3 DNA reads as TGTGCCACCAGCAGAGATCAAAGGAGCGACACTGAAGCTTTCTTT. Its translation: CATSRDQRSDTEAFF.

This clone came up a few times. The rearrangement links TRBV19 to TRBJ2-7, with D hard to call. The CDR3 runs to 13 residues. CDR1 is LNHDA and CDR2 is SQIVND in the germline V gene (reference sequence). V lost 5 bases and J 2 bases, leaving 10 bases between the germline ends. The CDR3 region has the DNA TGTGCCAGTAGTCCCCGAGCGACCTACGAGCAGTACTTC. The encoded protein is CASSPRATYEQYF.

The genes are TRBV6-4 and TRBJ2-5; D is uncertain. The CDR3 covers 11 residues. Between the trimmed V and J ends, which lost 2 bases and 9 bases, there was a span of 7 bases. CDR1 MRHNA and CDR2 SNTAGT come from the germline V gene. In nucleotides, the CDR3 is TGTGCCAGCAGTGACGTTAGTTCCCAGTACTTC. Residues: CASSDVSSQYF.

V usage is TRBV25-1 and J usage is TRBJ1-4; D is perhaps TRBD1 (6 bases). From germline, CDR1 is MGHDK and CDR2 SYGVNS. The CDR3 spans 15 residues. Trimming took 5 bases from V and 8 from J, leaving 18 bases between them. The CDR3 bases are TGTGCCAGCAGTCCCTTACGGGGGGCCGGGGAAAAACTGTTTTTT. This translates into CASSPLRGAGEKLFF.

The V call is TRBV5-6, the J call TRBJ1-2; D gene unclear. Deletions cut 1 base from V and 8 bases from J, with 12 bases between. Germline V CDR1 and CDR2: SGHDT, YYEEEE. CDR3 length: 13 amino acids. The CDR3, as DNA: TGTGCCAGCAGCTTGAGTGGACTGCGGGGCTACACCTTC. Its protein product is CASSLSGLRGYTF.

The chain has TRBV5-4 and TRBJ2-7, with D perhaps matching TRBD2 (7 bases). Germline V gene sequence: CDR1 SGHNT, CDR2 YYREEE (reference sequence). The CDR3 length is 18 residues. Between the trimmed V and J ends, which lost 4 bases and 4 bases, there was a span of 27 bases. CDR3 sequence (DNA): TGTGCCAGCAGCCCCCTTCCCCAGGGGCGGGGGTCATCTTACGAGCAGTACTTC. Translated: CASSPLPQGRGSSYEQYF.

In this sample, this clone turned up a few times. Written as DNA, the CDR3 is TGTGCCAGCAGCGGGACTCCTCGTAGGGAGCTGTTTTTT. Translated: CASSGTPRRELFF. This sequence joins TRBV28 and TRBJ2-2, with D perhaps matching TRBD2 (6 bases). The germline gives CDR1 MDHEN, CDR2 SYDVKM. The CDR3 length is 13 residues. Trimming cost V 6 bases and J 9 bases, with 14 bases left between them.

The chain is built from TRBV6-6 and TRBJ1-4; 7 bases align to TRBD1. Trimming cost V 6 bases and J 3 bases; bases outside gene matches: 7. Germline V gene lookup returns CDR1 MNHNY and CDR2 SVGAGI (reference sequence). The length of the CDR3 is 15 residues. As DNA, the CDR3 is TGTGCCAGCAGATATGGACAGGCACCTAATGAAAAACTGTTTTTT. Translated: CASRYGQAPNEKLFF.

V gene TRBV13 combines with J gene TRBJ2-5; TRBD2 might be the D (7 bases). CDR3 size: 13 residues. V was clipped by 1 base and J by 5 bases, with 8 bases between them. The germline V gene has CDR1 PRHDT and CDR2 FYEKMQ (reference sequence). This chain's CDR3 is CASSLEGGETQYF. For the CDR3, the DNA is TGTGCCAGCAGCTTAGAGGGGGGGGAGACCCAGTACTTC.

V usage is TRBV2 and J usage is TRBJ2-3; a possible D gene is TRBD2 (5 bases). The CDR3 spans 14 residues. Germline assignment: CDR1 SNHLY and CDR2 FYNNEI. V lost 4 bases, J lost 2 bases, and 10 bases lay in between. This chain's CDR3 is CASSAGLVTDTQYF. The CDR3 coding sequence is TGTGCCAGCAGTGCCGGACTTGTCACAGATACGCAGTATTTT.

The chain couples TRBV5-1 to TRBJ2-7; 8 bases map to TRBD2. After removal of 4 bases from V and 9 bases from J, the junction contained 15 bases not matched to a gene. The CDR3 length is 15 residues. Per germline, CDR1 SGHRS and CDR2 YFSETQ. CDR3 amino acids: CASSVRAGANGPQYF. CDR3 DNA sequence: TGCGCCAGCAGCGTCCGAGCGGGAGCGAACGGTCCGCAGTACTTC.

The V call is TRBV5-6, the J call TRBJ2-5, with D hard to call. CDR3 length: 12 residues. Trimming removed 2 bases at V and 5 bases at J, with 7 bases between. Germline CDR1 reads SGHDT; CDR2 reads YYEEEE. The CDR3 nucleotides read TGTGCCAGCAGCTTCCAAATGGAGACCCAGTACTTC. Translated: CASSFQMETQYF.